A single sample gave rise to the 28 T cell receptor beta chains below, sequenced in a study of molecular identifiers for immune sequencing clone quantification. TCRdb passed the PCR reads through MiXCR, listing each CDR3 protein once. Of roughly 320,000 distinct CDR3 sequences in the sample, roughly a quarter are singletons; the top ten hold about 0.7%. The sample taken for sequencing was naive CD8+ T cells from blood, with Jurkat cell RNA spiked in. Described subset: FACS-sorted CD8+CD4-CCR7+CD45RA+ naive T cells. Receptors were obtained from a human donor in good health. Some libraries in this study had Jurkat cell RNA spiked in.

Concerning this clonotype: This could be a read error, since a much larger clone is one nucleotide away. V is TRBV5-3 and J is TRBJ2-7; the match to TRBD2 covers 9 bases. TRBV5-3 is classed as an ORF, of uncertain function. The CDR3 runs 15 residues. The CDR3 spells CASSLRGGISYEQYF. The CDR3 region has the DNA TGTGCCAGCAGCTTGCGGGGGGGCATCTCCTACGAGCAGTACTTC.

A note on this clonotype: A much larger clone differs by one base, so this may be a read error. V and J are TRBV7-9 and TRBJ2-7; D is tentatively TRBD1 or TRBD2 (5 bases each). This CDR3 region has 14 residues. Per the germline V gene, CDR1 is SEHNR and CDR2 is FQNEAQ (reference sequence). Here the CDR3 DNA reads TGTACCAGCATTGGGACCGCCATAGGGAACGAGCAGTACTTC. Translated: CTSIGTAIGNEQYF.

In the case of this clonotype: It may be a read error: a sequence one base away is much more abundant. The chain recombines TRBV5-1 with TRBJ2-1, with TRBD2 matching 7 bases. In germline, CDR1 is SGHRS, CDR2 YFSETQ. V shed 0 bases and J 10 bases; nucleotides not matched to a gene: 7. CDR3 length equals 14 residues. CDR3 nucleotide sequence: TGCGCCAGCAGCTTGGGAGGCGGGAGTGGCGAGCAGTTCTTC. Translating gives CASSLGGGSGEQFF.

This clonotype came up a few times. The chain is built from TRBV27 and TRBJ2-7; no clear D. There are 13 residues in the CDR3. From germline, CDR1 is MNHEY and CDR2 SMNVEV (reference sequence). Trimming left V 2 bases short and J 5 bases short, with 10 bases between. The DNA of the CDR3 is TGTGCCAGCAGTTTAGGGCAGTCTAACGAGCAGTACTTC. This translates into CASSLGQSNEQYF.

There are a few counts of this clonotype. J is TRBJ1-1 and V is TRBV4-1; D is perhaps TRBD1 (5 bases). The germline V and J ends were trimmed by 4 bases and 1 base, with 16 bases remaining between them. The CDR3 extends over 16 amino acids. CDR1 and CDR2 from the germline V gene are MGHRA and YSYEKL. For the CDR3, the DNA is TGCGCCAGCAGCCCAAATGTGGCAGGGCCGAACACTGAAGCTTTCTTT. Translated: CASSPNVAGPNTEAFF.

This clonotype was counted at least ten times. This chain links TRBV7-9 with TRBJ2-1; 10 bases fit TRBD2. The CDR3 covers 16 residues. The ends lost 1 base at V and 4 bases at J; junction bases unmatched: 4. Germline V gene data show CDR1 as SEHNR and CDR2 as FQNEAQ (reference sequence). CDR3 residues: CASSLGLAGAYNEQFF. As DNA, the CDR3 is TGTGCCAGCAGCTTAGGGCTAGCGGGAGCTTACAATGAGCAGTTCTTC.

A word on this clonotype: A much larger clonotype is one base distant, so this may be a read error. The chain is built from TRBV6-2 or TRBV6-3 and TRBJ2-7, with D perhaps TRBD2 (6 bases). Germline V gene sequence: CDR1 MNHEY, CDR2 SVGEGT. CDR3 length: 14 amino acids. DNA for the CDR3: TGTGCCAGCAGTTTTTTCCGGGCGGGATACGGGCAGTACTTC. This gives the protein CASSFFRAGYGQYF.

This clonotype came up many times. This chain links TRBV7-2 with TRBJ2-3, with 8 bases aligning to TRBD2. The CDR3 length is 17 residues. V gave up 2 bases and J gave up 0 bases; unmatched junction bases: 7. Germline CDR1 SGHTA, CDR2 FQGNSA. Here the CDR3 reads CASSLFGGGPSTDTQYF. The CDR3 bases are TGTGCCAGCAGCTTATTTGGCGGGGGGCCTAGCACAGATACGCAGTATTTT.

The chain recombines TRBV6-2 or TRBV6-3 with TRBJ2-7; D gene ambiguous. V was shortened by 0 bases and J by 0 bases, with 12 bases between the two germline ends. The germline V gene has CDR1 MNHEY and CDR2 SVGEGT. This CDR3 contains 16 residues. The CDR3 loop is CASSYSSKGSSYEQYF. CDR3 bases: TGTGCCAGCAGTTACTCGTCTAAGGGAAGCTCCTACGAGCAGTACTTC.

This clonotype has a count of ten or more. This chain links TRBV5-8 with TRBJ2-3; possible D gene TRBD1, 6 bases. CDR1 and CDR2 (germline): SGHTS, YDEGEE. The CDR3 has 16 amino acids. Trimming took off 4 bases at V and 0 bases at J, with 15 bases between the two ends. CDR3 sequence: CASSGRDTTSTDTQYF. CDR3 in DNA: TGTGCCAGCAGCGGCCGGGACACAACTAGCACAGATACGCAGTATTTT.

Concerning this clonotype: With a much larger clone just one base away, this may be a read error. V and J are TRBV7-9 and TRBJ2-7, with D unclear. The V gene's germline CDR1 is SEHNR and CDR2 FQNEAQ (reference sequence). The CDR3 sequence is 13 residues long. CDR3 region: CGSSYPTSYEQYF. The CDR3 DNA reads TGTGGCAGCAGTTACCCGACAAGCTACGAGCAGTACTTC.

The CDR3 region has the DNA TGTGCCAGCAGCCGAGTGGGGGGGCACTACGAGCAGTACTTC. Translating it yields CASSRVGGHYEQYF. The chain has TRBV13 and TRBJ2-7; weak D call: TRBD2 (7 bases). Trimming took off 5 bases at V and 3 bases at J, with 14 bases between the two ends. The germline gives CDR1 PRHDT, CDR2 FYEKMQ (reference sequence). CDR3 length: 14 amino acids.

This sequence joins TRBV14 and TRBJ2-5, with D possibly being TRBD2 (6 bases). This CDR3 is 15 amino acids long. V lost 4 bases to trimming and J lost 3 bases, with 15 bases between them. Germline values: CDR1 SGHDN, CDR2 FVKESK. In nucleotides, the CDR3 is TGTGCCAGCAGCCCTCTTCTTACGGGGGAAGAGACCCAGTACTTC. Protein product: CASSPLLTGEETQYF.

This clonotype was recorded at least ten times. The chain links TRBV6-2 or TRBV6-3 to TRBJ2-1; D not resolved. The V and J ends lost 2 bases and 8 bases respectively, with 4 bases between them. The CDR3 consists of 11 residues. Germline V lookup: CDR1 MNHEY, CDR2 SVGEGT. CDR3 nucleotide sequence: TGTGCCAGCAGTTACAGGGATGAGCAGTTCTTC. This gives the protein CASSYRDEQFF.

This clonotype occurred a few times. V usage is TRBV25-1 and J usage is TRBJ2-3; 7 bases agree with TRBD2. The CDR3 spans 17 residues. J lost 2 bases, V lost 3 bases, and 11 bases had no gene match. Germline CDR1 MGHDK, CDR2 SYGVNS. The CDR3: CASSETSSSLVTDTQYF. CDR3 nucleotides: TGTGCCAGCAGTGAGACTAGCTCCTCCTTGGTCACAGATACGCAGTATTTT.

To note about this clonotype: The conserved closing phenylalanine or tryptophan is absent in this CDR3, likely reflecting a read error. The CDR3 reads CASRLAGLAKNIQYL. The CDR3 DNA reads as TGTGCCAGCAGACTAGCGGGGCTAGCCAAAAACATTCAGTACTTA. This sequence joins TRBV27 and TRBJ2-4, with 10 bases lining up with TRBD2. The CDR3 runs 15 residues. V lost 6 bases to trimming and J lost 0 bases; unmatched junction nucleotides: 2. CDR1 and CDR2 from the germline V gene are MNHEY and SMNVEV (reference sequence).

The V and J genes are TRBV18 and TRBJ1-1, with D unclear. The CDR3 has 15 amino acids. Germline V gene data show CDR1 as KGHSH and CDR2 as LQKENI. With 5 bases removed from V and 3 bases from J, the gap between germline ends came to 16 bases. In DNA, the CDR3 is TGTGCCAGCTCATCCCCTTATGTTGCCGACACTGAAGCTTTCTTT. Amino acid sequence: CASSSPYVADTEAFF.

The chain is built from TRBV7-8 and TRBJ2-7, with 7 nucleotides matching TRBD1. Germline-derived CDR1 and CDR2 are SGHVS and FQNEAQ. The V segment lost 0 bases and the J segment 3 bases; nucleotides outside the gene matches: 5. This CDR3 contains 15 residues. DNA for the CDR3: TGTGCCAGCAGCTTAGCTCTACAGGGGTACTACGAGCAGTACTTC. As protein: CASSLALQGYYEQYF.

About this clonotype: This could be a read error, since a much larger clone is one nucleotide away. J is TRBJ2-1 and V is TRBV6-6; 7 nucleotides agree with TRBD1. CDR1 MNHNY and CDR2 SVGAGI come from the germline V gene (reference sequence). The length of the CDR3 is 14 residues. The CDR3 reads CASSYLTGFYEQCF. The CDR3 coding sequence is TGTGCCAGCAGTTACTTGACAGGGTTCTATGAGCAGTGCTTC.

The rearrangement links TRBV5-5 to TRBJ2-3; no definite D call. This CDR3 spans 14 amino acids. The V gene lost 4 bases and the J gene lost 5 bases, with 14 bases spanning the gap. The germline V gene encodes CDR1 SGHKS and CDR2 YYEKEE (reference sequence). The DNA for the CDR3 is TGTGCCAGCAGCCCCAGTCAACCACAAGATACGCAGTATTTT. Translated: CASSPSQPQDTQYF.

About this clonotype: This may be a read error, as it is one base from a much larger clone. The J gene is TRBJ2-3, the V gene TRBV28; D is undetermined. Germline values: CDR1 MDHEN, CDR2 SYDVKM. The CDR3 totals 13 residues. CDR3 nucleotides: TGTGCCAGCAGTTTGGGGTTCACAAATACGCAGTATTTT. It specifies CASSLGFTNTQYF.

The gene calls are TRBV5-6 and TRBJ2-2; possible D gene TRBD2, 5 bases. The germline gives CDR1 SGHDT, CDR2 YYEEEE. V was shortened by 0 bases and J by 6 bases, with 9 bases between the two germline ends. CDR3 size: 14 residues. The DNA for the CDR3 is TGTGCCAGCAGCTTGGGAGGGTTGCCCGGGGAGCTGTTTTTT. Amino acid sequence: CASSLGGLPGELFF.

This clonotype was seen more than once but under ten times. The rearrangement uses TRBV23-1 and TRBJ2-2; D remains ambiguous. TRBV23-1 is an open reading frame, and its role is uncertain. The length of the CDR3 is 18 residues. The V and J ends lost 1 base and 3 bases respectively, with 18 bases between them. CDR3 sequence reads: CASSQCRAVILYTGELFF. The CDR3 DNA reads TGCGCCAGCAGTCAATGCCGGGCCGTTATTTTGTACACCGGGGAGCTGTTTTTT.

A note on this clonotype: Given a much more abundant clone one base away, this may be a read error. V usage is TRBV7-8 and J usage is TRBJ2-3; D gene unclear. Trimming took 4 bases from V and 3 from J, leaving 11 bases between them. Germline V gene sequence: CDR1 SGHVS, CDR2 FQNEAQ. The CDR3 covers 14 residues. CDR3 sequence: CASSSLDGTDTQYF. The CDR3, as DNA: TGTGCCAGCAGCTCACTGGACGGAACAGATACGCAGTATTTT.

This clonotype was detected only a few times. V is TRBV2 and J is TRBJ2-4; 7 nucleotides align to TRBD2. Trimming cost V 8 bases and J 2 bases; bases outside gene matches: 3. Germline V gives CDR1 SNHLY, CDR2 FYNNEI. This CDR3 spans 13 amino acids. The CDR3 DNA sequence: TGTGCCAGCTACGGGACTACCAAAAACATTCAGTACTTC. It codes for CASYGTTKNIQYF.

This clonotype came up many times. The gene calls are TRBV4-3 and TRBJ1-5; the match to TRBD1 covers 8 bases. The germline gives CDR1 LGHNA, CDR2 YSLEER. The CDR3 loop spans 19 amino acids. The ends lost 0 bases at V and 3 bases at J; junction bases unmatched: 13. CDR3 sequence (DNA): TGCGCCAGCAGCCAAGATTTGGGGACCGGGACAGGATACAATCAGCCCCAGCATTTT. As protein: CASSQDLGTGTGYNQPQHF.

This clonotype was counted between two and nine times. The CDR3 sequence: CAWSNGGVYEQYF. CDR3 sequence (DNA): TGTGCCTGGAGTAACGGGGGTGTCTACGAGCAGTACTTC. The chain is built from TRBV30 and TRBJ2-7; D is possibly TRBD2 (6 bases). The CDR3 is made up of 13 amino acids. Per the germline V gene, CDR1 is GTSNPN and CDR2 is SVGIG (reference sequence). V lost 2 bases, J lost 3 bases, and 11 bases lay in between.

This clonotype has at least ten counts. This chain links TRBV5-5 with TRBJ2-3; D might be TRBD2 (5 bases). The germline CDR1 and CDR2 sequences are SGHKS and YYEKEE (reference sequence). Trimming took off 3 bases at V and 6 bases at J, with 11 bases between the two ends. The CDR3 runs 13 residues. The CDR3 nucleotides read TGTGCCAGCAGCTCCCTGTGGGAGGATACGCAGTATTTT. It codes for CASSSLWEDTQYF.